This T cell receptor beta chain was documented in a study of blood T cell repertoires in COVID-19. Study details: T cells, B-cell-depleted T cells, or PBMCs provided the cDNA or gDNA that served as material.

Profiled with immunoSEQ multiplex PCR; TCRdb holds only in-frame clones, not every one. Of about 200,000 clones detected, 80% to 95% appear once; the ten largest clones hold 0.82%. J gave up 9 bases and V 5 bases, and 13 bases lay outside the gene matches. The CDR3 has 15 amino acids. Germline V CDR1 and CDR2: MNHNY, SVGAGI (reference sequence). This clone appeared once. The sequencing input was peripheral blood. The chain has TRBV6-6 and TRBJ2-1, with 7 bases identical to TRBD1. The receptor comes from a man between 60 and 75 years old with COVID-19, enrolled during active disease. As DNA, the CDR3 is TGTGCCAGCAGTCGCCCCGGGACAGAAGGTAGTGAGCAGTTCTTC. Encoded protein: CASSRPGTEGSEQFF.